A selection of T cell receptor beta chains follows, all from one sample in a study of T-cell reconstitution after alpha-beta-depleted transplantation in children. TCRdb analysed the PCR reads with MiXCR anew, one entry per CDR3 protein. The sample holds some 250,000 distinct CDR3 sequences; 9.5% to 15% are singletons and the top ten take approximately 2.4%. The sequences come from PBMCs from the stem cell graft donor, collected from the stem cell graft. The receptor set was obtained from a human donor who donated a stem cell graft to a child with acute lymphoblastic leukemia. CDR3s include the opening cysteine and the closing phenylalanine or tryptophan. D genes are given only for firm matches. Size is omitted from some rows. Given values are once, few, many or a class for expanded clones.

clone_size	d_call	v_call	j_call	cdr3_nt	cdr3_aa
many	TRBD1	TRBV20-1	TRBJ2-2	TGCAGTGCTGTTCCTATGGACAGGGGCACCGGGGAGCTGTTTTTT	CSAVPMDRGTGELFF
-	-	TRBV29-1	TRBJ2-5	TGCAGCGCCGCTCCTAAGGCGGGGGAGACCCAGTACTTC	CSAAPKAGETQYF
many	-	TRBV6-5	TRBJ1-2	TGTGCCAGCAGTTACGGAGCAGGGAGAGACTATGGCTACACCTTC	CASSYGAGRDYGYTF
many	-	TRBV12-3/TRBV12-4	TRBJ1-6	TGTGCCAGCAGTTTAGGAAACTTTAATTCACCCCTCCACTTT	CASSLGNFNSPLHF
many	TRBD1	TRBV18	TRBJ1-5	TGTGCCAGCTCACTCACAGGGGCCGGCAATCAGCCCCAGCATTTT	CASSLTGAGNQPQHF
few	-	TRBV20-1	TRBJ1-2	TGCAGTGCTAGAGGGGGGATTGGCTACACCTTC	CSARGGIGYTF
-	TRBD1	TRBV10-3	TRBJ2-7	TGTGCCATCAGTGCGGGACAGACCCACGAGCAGTACTTC	CAISAGQTHEQYF
many	TRBD1	TRBV6-1	TRBJ2-7	TGTGCCAGCAGCGAGGGACAGGGAGTCGGCTACGAGCAGTACTTC	CASSEGQGVGYEQYF
few	TRBD1	TRBV5-1	TRBJ2-4	TGCGCCAGCAGCCCTAGACAGGGGCCCCTTTTTATGGCCAAAAACATTCAGTACTTC	CASSPRQGPLFMAKNIQYF
many	TRBD1	TRBV10-3	TRBJ2-7	TGTGCCATCAGAGACGGGACAGGGACCTACGAGCAGTACTTC	CAIRDGTGTYEQYF
many	-	TRBV6-5	TRBJ1-1	TGTGCCAGCAGTTACTCCCCAGGTTCGGCGGCTGAAGCTTTCTTT	CASSYSPGSAAEAFF
-	TRBD2	TRBV7-6	TRBJ2-3	TGTGCCAGCAGCTACGGAGTCGGACTAGGCTCAGATACGCAGTATTTT	CASSYGVGLGSDTQYF
many	-	TRBV10-3	TRBJ2-6	TGTGCCATCAGTGAAGGGAACTCTGGGGCCAACGTCCTGACTTTC	CAISEGNSGANVLTF
-	TRBD2	TRBV20-1	TRBJ2-1	TGCAGTGCTAGGGGATGGGGACTAACCATTATGGATGAGCAGTTCTTC	CSARGWGLTIMDEQFF
many	TRBD2	TRBV20-1	TRBJ2-1	TGCAGTGCTAGAGTCGCTAGCGGATACAATGAGCAGTTCTTC	CSARVASGYNEQFF
many	-	TRBV7-2	TRBJ1-3	TGTGCCAGCAGCTTAGTTCCAGGGCTCTCTGGAAACACCATATATTTT	CASSLVPGLSGNTIYF